This T cell receptor (beta chain) stems from a study of neoadjuvant anti-PD-1 for oral cavity cancer. About the research overall: Nivolumab at 3 mg/kg was mostly given biweekly, three to four doses, pre-surgery. Non-progressing patients received a fourth nivolumab dose near day 43, then surgery on days 50-56.

The germline V gene encodes CDR1 SNHLY and CDR2 FYNNEI. This CDR3 region has 18 residues. The ends lost 0 bases at V and 10 bases at J; junction bases unmatched: 14. Two replicates per tumor sample, mostly from approximately 4.6 ug of genomic DNA. TCRdb's table, derived via immunoSEQ multiplex PCR, lists solely in-frame clones and lacks some. Of 5,500 to 8,000 clones in the sample, less than 45% were seen once. These oral cavity squamous cell carcinomas were HPV-negative and locally advanced. This clone was observed a few times. Source: tumor tissue, taken before nivolumab (anti-PD-1) treatment. V gene TRBV2 combines with J gene TRBJ1-6; 8 bases line up with TRBD1. This TCR came from a person aged 40 to 85 with oral cavity squamous cell carcinoma. The CDR3 sequence: CASSEATRGLKIYSPLHF. The CDR3 DNA follows: TGTGCCAGCAGTGAAGCAACCAGGGGGCTCAAGATATACTCACCCCTCCACTTT.